This entry features one T cell receptor beta chain sequence. The antigen remains undetermined. In the same sample, other DNA sequences code for this CDR3. The PCR made use of 60 Vbeta and 13 Jbeta primers. Profiled with immunoSEQ multiplex PCR; TCRdb holds only in-frame clones, not every one. The sample gives approximately 150,000 clones, roughly three quarters of which show up once; around 14% is in the top ten. The data were obtained in a study of cytomegalovirus exposure and HLA in healthy donors. Study-wide results and limits: The study put under 200 TCR beta chains on its list as cytomegalovirus-associated.

The CDR3 contains 13 residues. CDR1 and CDR2 from the germline V gene are MNHEY and SVGAGI. With V trimmed by 4 bases and J by 4 bases, 2 bases remained unmatched. The clonotype comes from a woman between 35 and 50 years old in good health and CMV-seronegative. V and J are TRBV6-5 and TRBJ1-2, with 8 bases aligning to TRBD1. The sample comprised PBMCs. As DNA, the CDR3 is TGTGCCAGCAGTTCAGGACAGGGCTATGGCTACACCTTC. This gives the protein CASSSGQGYGYTF.